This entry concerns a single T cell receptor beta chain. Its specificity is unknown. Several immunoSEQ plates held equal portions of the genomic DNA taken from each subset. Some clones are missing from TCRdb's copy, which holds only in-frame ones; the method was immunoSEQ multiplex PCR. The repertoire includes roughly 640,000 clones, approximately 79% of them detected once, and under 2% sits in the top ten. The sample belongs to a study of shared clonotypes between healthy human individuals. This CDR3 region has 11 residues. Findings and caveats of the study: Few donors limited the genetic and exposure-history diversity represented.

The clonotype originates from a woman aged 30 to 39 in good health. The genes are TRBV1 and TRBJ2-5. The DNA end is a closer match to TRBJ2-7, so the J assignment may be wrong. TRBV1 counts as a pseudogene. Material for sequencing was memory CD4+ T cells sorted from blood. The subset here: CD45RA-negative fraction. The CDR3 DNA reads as TGCACCAGCAGCCTACGGGGCGAGCAGTACTTC. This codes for CTSSLRGEQYF.